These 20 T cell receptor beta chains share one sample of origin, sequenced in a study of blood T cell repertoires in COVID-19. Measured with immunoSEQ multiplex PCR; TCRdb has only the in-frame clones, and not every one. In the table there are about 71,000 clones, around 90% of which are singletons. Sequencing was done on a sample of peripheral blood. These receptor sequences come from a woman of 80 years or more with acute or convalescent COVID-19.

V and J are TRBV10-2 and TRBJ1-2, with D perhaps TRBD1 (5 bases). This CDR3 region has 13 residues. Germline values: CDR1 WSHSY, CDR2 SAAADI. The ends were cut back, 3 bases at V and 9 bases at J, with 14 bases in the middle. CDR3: CASSESGTSRYTF. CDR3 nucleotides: TGCGCCAGCAGTGAATCAGGGACTAGTCGCTACACCTTC.

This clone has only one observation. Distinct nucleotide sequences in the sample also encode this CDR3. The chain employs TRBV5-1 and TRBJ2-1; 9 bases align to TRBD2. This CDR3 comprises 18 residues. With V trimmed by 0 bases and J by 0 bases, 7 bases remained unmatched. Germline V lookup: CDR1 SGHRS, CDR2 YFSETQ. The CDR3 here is CASSLALAGPSSYNEQFF. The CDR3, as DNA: TGCGCCAGCAGCTTGGCACTAGCGGGTCCAAGCTCCTACAATGAGCAGTTCTTC.

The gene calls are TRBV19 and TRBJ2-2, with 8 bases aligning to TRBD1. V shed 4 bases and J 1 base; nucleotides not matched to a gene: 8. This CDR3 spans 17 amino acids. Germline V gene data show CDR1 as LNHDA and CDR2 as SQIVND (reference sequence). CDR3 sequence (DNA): TGTGCCAGTAGTAAGGTTACCGGGACAGGGAACACCGGGGAGCTGTTTTTT. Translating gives CASSKVTGTGNTGELFF.

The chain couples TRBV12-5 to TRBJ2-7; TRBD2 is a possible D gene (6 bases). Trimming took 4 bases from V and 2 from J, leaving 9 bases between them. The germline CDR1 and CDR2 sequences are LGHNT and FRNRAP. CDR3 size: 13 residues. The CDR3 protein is CASGSRLAYEQYF. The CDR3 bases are TGTGCTAGTGGTTCAAGACTAGCCTACGAGCAGTACTTC.

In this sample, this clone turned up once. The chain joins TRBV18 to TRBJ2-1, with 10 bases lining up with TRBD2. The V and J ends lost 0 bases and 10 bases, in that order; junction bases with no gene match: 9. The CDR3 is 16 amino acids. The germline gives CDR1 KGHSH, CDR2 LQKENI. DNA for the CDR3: TGTGCCAGCTCACCACCCGCTAGCGGGAGCTTCGAGGAGCAGTTCTTC. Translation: CASSPPASGSFEEQFF.

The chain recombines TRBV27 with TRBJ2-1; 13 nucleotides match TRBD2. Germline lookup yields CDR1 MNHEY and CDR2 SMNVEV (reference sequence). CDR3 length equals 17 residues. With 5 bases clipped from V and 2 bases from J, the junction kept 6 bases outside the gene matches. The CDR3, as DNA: TGTGCCAGCAGTGCGCGGACTAGCGGGAGAACCTACAATGAGCAGTTCTTC. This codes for CASSARTSGRTYNEQFF.

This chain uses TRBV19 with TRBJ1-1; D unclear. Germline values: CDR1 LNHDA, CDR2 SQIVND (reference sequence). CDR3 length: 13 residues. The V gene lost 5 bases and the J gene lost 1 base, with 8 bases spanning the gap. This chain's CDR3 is CASSGDKNTEAFF. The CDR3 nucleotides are TGTGCCAGTAGTGGCGACAAGAACACTGAAGCTTTCTTT. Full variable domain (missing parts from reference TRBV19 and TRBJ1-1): DGGITQSPKYLFRKEGQNVTLSCEQNLNHDAMYWYRQDPGQGLRLIYYSQIVNDFQKGDIAEGYSVSREKKESFPLTVTSAQKNPTAFYLCASSGDKNTEAFFGQGTRLTVV.

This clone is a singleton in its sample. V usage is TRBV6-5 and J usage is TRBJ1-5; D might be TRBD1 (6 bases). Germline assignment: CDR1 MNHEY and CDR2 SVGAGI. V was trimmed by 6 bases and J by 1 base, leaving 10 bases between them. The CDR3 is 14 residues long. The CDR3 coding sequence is TGTGCCAGCAGCTCAGACAGGAGCAATCAGCCCCAGCATTTT. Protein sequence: CASSSDRSNQPQHF.

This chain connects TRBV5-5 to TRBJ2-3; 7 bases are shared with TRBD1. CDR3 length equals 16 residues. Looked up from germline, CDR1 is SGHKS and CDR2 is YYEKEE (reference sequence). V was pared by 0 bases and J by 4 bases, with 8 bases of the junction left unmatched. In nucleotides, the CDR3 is TGTGCCAGCAGCTTGGTGACAGGGTCTCCCTCAGATACGCAGTATTTT. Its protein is CASSLVTGSPSDTQYF.

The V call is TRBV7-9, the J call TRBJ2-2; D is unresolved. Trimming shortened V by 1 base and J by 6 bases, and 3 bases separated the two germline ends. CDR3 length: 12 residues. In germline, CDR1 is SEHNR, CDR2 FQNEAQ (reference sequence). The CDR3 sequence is CASSLVSGELFF. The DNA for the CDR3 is TGTGCCAGCAGCTTAGTATCCGGGGAGCTGTTTTTT.

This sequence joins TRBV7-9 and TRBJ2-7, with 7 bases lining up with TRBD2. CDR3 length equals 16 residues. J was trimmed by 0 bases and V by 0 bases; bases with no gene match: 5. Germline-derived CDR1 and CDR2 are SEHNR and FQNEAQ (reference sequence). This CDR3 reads CASSLASGLGSYEQYF. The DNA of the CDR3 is TGTGCCAGCAGCTTAGCCTCAGGACTAGGCTCCTACGAGCAGTACTTC.

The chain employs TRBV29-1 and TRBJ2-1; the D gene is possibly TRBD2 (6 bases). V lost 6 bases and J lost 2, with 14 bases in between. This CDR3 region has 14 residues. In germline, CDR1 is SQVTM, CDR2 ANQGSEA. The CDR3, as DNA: TGCAGCGTATTCATGGGACTGACCTACAATGAGCAGTTCTTC. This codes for CSVFMGLTYNEQFF.

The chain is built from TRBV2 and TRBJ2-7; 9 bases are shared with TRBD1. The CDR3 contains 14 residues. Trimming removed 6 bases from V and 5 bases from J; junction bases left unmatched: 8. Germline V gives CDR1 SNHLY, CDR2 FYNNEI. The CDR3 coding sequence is TGTGCCAGCAGATCGACAGGGGGGCCCCACGAGCAGTACTTC. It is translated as CASRSTGGPHEQYF.

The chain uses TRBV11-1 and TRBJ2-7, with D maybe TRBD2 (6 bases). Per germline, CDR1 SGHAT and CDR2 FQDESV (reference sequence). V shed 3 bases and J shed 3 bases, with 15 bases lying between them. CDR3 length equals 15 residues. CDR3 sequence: CASSLDQTRDYEQYF. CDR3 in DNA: TGTGCCAGCAGCTTGGATCAGACGCGGGACTACGAGCAGTACTTC.

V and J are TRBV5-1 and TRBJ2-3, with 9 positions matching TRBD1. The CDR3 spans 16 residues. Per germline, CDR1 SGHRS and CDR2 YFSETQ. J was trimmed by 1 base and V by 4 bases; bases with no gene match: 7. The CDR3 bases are TGCGCCAGCAGCACAGGACAGGGGTCGGGCACAGATACGCAGTATTTT. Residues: CASSTGQGSGTDTQYF.

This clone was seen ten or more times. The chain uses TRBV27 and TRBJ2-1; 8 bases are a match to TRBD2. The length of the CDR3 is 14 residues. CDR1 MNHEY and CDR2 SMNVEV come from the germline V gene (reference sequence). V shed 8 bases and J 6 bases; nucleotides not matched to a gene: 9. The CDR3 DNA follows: TGTGCCAGCTCGCCCGGGGCGGGAGGCAATGAGCAGTTCTTC. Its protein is CASSPGAGGNEQFF.

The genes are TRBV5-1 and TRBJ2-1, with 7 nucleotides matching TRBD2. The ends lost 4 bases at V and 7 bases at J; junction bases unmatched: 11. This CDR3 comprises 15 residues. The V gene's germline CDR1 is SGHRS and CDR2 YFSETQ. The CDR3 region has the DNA TGCGCCAGCAGCCCGCTTAGCGGGCTTGGTAATGAGCAGTTCTTC. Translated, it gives CASSPLSGLGNEQFF.

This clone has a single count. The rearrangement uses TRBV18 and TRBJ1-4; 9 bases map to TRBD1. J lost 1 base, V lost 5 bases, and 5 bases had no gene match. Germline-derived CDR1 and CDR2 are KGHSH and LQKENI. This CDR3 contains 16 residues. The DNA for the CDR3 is TGTGCCAGCTCAACCGGGACAGGGCGAACTAATGAAAAACTGTTTTTT. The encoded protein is CASSTGTGRTNEKLFF.

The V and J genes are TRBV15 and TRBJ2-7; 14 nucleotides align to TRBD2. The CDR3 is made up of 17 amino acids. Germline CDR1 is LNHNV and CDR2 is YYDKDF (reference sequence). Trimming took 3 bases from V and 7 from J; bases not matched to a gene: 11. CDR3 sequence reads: CATSRGRLAGGMREQYF. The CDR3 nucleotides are TGTGCCACCAGCAGGGGCCGACTAGCGGGAGGGATGAGGGAGCAGTACTTC. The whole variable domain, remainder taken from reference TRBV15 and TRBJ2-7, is DAMVIQNPRYQVTQFGKPVTLSCSQTLNHNVMYWYQQKSSQAPKLLFHYYDKDFNNEADTPDNFQSRRPNTSFCFLDIRSPGLGDTAMYLCATSRGRLAGGMREQYFGPGTRLTVT.

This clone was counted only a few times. CDR3 amino acids: CASSLEEVGGAFF. The CDR3 region has the DNA TGTGCCAGCAGCTTAGAGGAGGTCGGGGGAGCTTTCTTT. The genes are TRBV7-9 and TRBJ1-1; maybe TRBD1 (5 bases). The germline V gene encodes CDR1 SEHNR and CDR2 FQNEAQ (reference sequence). V was cut by 1 base and J by 10 bases, with 13 bases left in between. This CDR3 is 13 amino acids long. Variable domain in full (rest from reference TRBV7-9 and TRBJ1-1): DTGVSQNPRHKITKRGQNVTFRCDPISEHNRLYWYRQTLGQGPEFLTYFQNEAQLEKSRLLSDRFSAERPKGSFSTLEIQRTEQGDSAMYLCASSLEEVGGAFFGQGTRLTVV.